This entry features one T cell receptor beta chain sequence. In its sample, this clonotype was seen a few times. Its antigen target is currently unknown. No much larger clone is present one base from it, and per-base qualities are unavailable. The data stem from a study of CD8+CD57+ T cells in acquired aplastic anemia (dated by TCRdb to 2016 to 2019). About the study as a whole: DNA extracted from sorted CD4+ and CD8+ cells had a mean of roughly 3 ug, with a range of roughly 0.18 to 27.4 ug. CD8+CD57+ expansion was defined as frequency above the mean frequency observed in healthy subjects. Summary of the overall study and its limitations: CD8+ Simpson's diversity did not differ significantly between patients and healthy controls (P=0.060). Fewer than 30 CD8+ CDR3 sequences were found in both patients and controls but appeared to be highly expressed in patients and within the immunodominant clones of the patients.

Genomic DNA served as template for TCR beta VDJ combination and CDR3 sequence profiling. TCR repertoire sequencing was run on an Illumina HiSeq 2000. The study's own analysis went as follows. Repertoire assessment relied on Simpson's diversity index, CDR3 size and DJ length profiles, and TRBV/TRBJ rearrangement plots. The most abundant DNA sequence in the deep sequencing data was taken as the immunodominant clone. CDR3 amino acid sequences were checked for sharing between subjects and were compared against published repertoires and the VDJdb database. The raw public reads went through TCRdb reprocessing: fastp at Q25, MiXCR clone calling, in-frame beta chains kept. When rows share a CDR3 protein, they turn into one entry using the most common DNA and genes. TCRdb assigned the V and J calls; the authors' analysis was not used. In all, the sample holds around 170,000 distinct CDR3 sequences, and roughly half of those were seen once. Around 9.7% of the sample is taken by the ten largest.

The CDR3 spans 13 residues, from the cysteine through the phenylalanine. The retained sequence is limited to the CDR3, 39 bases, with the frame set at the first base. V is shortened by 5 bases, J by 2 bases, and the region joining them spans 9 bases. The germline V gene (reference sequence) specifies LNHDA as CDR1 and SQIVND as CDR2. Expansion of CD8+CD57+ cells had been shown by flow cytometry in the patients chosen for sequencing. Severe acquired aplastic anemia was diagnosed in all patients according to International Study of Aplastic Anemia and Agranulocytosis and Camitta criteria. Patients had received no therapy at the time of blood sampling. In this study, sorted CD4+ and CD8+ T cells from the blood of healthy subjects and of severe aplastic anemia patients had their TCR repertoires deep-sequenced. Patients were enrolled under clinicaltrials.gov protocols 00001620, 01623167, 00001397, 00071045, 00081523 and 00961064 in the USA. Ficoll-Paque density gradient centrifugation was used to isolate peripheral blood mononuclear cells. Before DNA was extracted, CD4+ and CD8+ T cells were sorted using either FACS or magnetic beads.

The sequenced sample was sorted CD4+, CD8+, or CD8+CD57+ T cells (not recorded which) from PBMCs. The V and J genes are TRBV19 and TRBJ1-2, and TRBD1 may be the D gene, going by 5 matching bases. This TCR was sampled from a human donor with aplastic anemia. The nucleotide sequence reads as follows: TGTGCCAGTAGTTCGGGGCCCAACTATGGCTACACCTTC. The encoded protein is CASSSGPNYGYTF.